These T cell receptor beta chains were read from a single sample in a study of regulatory T cells in long-lasting Graves disease. One entry per CDR3 protein results from TCRdb running MiXCR on the multiplex PCR reads. The repertoire has roughly 420,000 distinct CDR3 sequences, roughly 15% of them found once; the top ten carry 20% to 25%. This specimen consisted of peripheral blood mononuclear cells (PBMCs), obtained at new diagnosis, from a patient treated with antithyroid drugs. The receptors originated from a female donor with Graves disease. The CDR3 runs from the conserved cysteine through the conserved F or W. D genes are given only for firm matches. Clone size is not always given. Where it is, it says once, few, many or a class for expanded clones.

D gene	V gene	clone size	J gene	CDR3 DNA	CDR3 protein
.	TRBV9	.	TRBJ1-2	TGTGCCAGCAGCGCCACAAGAGGAAGTGAGGGCTACACCTTC	CASSATRGSEGYTF
.	TRBV27	.	TRBJ1-2	TGTGCCAGCAGTTTATGGCCCCGGCAGGCCTATGGCTACACCTTC	CASSLWPRQAYGYTF
.	TRBV13	many	TRBJ1-3	TGTGCCAGCAAGACGCGCCTTGCTTTTTCTGGAAACACCATATATTTT	CASKTRLAFSGNTIYF
TRBD1	TRBV20-1	few	TRBJ1-1	TGCAGTGCTATCACCTCGGGACAGGGGAGGGTTACTGAAGCTTTCTTT	CSAITSGQGRVTEAFF
.	TRBV11-2	many	TRBJ1-1	TGTGCCAGCAGCCGGTTGGGGGGACGCAACACTGAAGCTTTCTTT	CASSRLGGRNTEAFF
.	TRBV10-2	many	TRBJ2-3	TGCGCCAGCACACACACAGATACGCAGTATTTT	CASTHTDTQYF
TRBD2	TRBV9	few	TRBJ2-3	TGTGCCAGCAGCGCATTCGGGGCTAGCGGGAACACAGATACGCAGTATTTT	CASSAFGASGNTDTQYF
.	TRBV27	.	TRBJ2-2	TGTGCCAGCAGTTCTCGGGGGGCTACGATCATCACCGGGGAGCTGTTTTTT	CASSSRGATIITGELFF
TRBD2	TRBV5-4	many	TRBJ2-3	TGTGCCAGCAGCTTTAAGCGGGAGGCAGGCACAGATACGCAGTATTTT	CASSFKREAGTDTQYF
.	TRBV7-9	few	TRBJ1-5	TGTGCCAGCAGCCCATCGGGGTCAGCTAATCAGCCCCAGCATTTT	CASSPSGSANQPQHF
TRBD2	TRBV12-3/TRBV12-4	many	TRBJ2-3	TGTGCCAGCAGTTTCGGCGGGGGGCCAGTTGGTACGCAGTATTTT	CASSFGGGPVGTQYF
TRBD1	TRBV5-1	many	TRBJ1-1	TGCGCCAGCAGCCTTAGGACAGGCTGGAACACTGAAGCTTTCTTT	CASSLRTGWNTEAFF
TRBD1	TRBV24-1	many	TRBJ2-1	TGTGCCACCAGTGAGGCCGGGACAGGGAATTACAATGAGCAGTTCTTC	CATSEAGTGNYNEQFF
.	TRBV3-1	.	TRBJ1-2	TGTGCCAGCAGCCTGACGACCGGGACGCTTAACTATGGCTACACCTTC	CASSLTTGTLNYGYTF
.	TRBV6-2/TRBV6-3	many	TRBJ2-7	TGTGCCAGCAGTTACTCGACGGAACAGGGCCACACCTACGAGCAGTACTTC	CASSYSTEQGHTYEQYF
TRBD1	TRBV7-9	few	TRBJ2-2	TGTGCCAGCAGCCAGGGACAGGGGTCGGCCGGGGAGCTGTTTTTT	CASSQGQGSAGELFF
TRBD2	TRBV2	many	TRBJ2-1	TGTGCCAGCAGGCCCCGGGGGACTAGCGGGGTTAATGAGCAGTTCTTC	CASRPRGTSGVNEQFF
.	TRBV11-2	few	TRBJ2-7	TGTGCCAGCAGCCCGAGTCGGGGAACCTTCCACGAGCAGTACTTC	CASSPSRGTFHEQYF
.	TRBV9	.	TRBJ1-1	TGTGCCAGCAGCCCCCCCGAGGGTCGAACTGAAGCTTTCTTT	CASSPPEGRTEAFF
.	TRBV18	many	TRBJ2-5	TGTGCCAGCTCACCTCCGAGGTTATGGGAGACCCAGTACTTC	CASSPPRLWETQYF
TRBD1	TRBV5-1	many	TRBJ2-1	TGCGCCAGCAGCTTGTGGGCAGGGGGCCTTTACAATGAGCAGTTCTTC	CASSLWAGGLYNEQFF
.	TRBV10-3	few	TRBJ2-2	TGTGCCACGACGGCCGGGGCAACCGGGGAGCTGTTTTTT	CATTAGATGELFF
TRBD1	TRBV9	.	TRBJ1-5	TGTGCCAGCAGCGCGCAGGGGGCTGGTCAGCCCCAGCATTTT	CASSAQGAGQPQHF
TRBD2	TRBV6-2/TRBV6-3	many	TRBJ2-1	TGTGCCAGCAGTTACTTGGGCCTACAACCTTCGAAACTAGCGGGAGGCCCCTCGAGTGAGCAGTTCTTC	CASSYLGLQPSKLAGGPSSEQFF
.	TRBV6-1	.	TRBJ1-5	TGTGCCAGCATCAAGGGAGGGGGTAGCAATCAGCCCCAGCATTTT	CASIKGGGSNQPQHF
.	TRBV27	.	TRBJ1-1	TGTGCCAACACCCCCGTATGGGGGGCCTACACTGAAGCTTTCTTT	CANTPVWGAYTEAFF
.	TRBV18	.	TRBJ2-3	TGTGCCAGCTCACCACTACTCACAGATACGCAGTATTTT	CASSPLLTDTQYF
.	TRBV27	many	TRBJ2-1	TGTGCCAGCAGTTTCAGAGGGGTCCCCGGCTCCTACAATGAGCAGTTCTTC	CASSFRGVPGSYNEQFF
TRBD1	TRBV9	many	TRBJ2-3	TGTGCCAGCAGCCTCGGACAGGGGGCAACAGATACGCAGTATTTT	CASSLGQGATDTQYF
.	TRBV6-1	few	TRBJ2-2	TGTGCCAGCAGTGGAACCATCCCCCGGGAGCTGTTTTTT	CASSGTIPRELFF
.	TRBV7-2	few	TRBJ1-4	TGTGCCAGCAGCTTCGCGCGGGAAAAACTGTTTTTT	CASSFAREKLFF
.	TRBV28	many	TRBJ1-4	TGTGCCAGCAGTCCTCGGGGCCAAGTTATTAATGAAAAACTGTTTTTT	CASSPRGQVINEKLFF
.	TRBV20-1	many	TRBJ2-3	TGCAGTGCCTCCTCCTTTAAAACGGGTTACACAGATACGCAGTATTTT	CSASSFKTGYTDTQYF
.	TRBV12-3/TRBV12-4	many	TRBJ2-5	TGTGCCAGCAGTACCTCCGGGGCCCACGGCGGGAACTTC	CASSTSGAHGGNF
.	TRBV30	many	TRBJ1-1	TGTGCCTGGAGTGTTGGATTGGGCCAGGGGAGAACTGAAGCTTTCTTT	CAWSVGLGQGRTEAFF
.	TRBV11-2	few	TRBJ1-3	TGTGCCAGCAGCTTAGTGCCCCTGGACACCAGGAGAAACACCATATATTTT	CASSLVPLDTRRNTIYF
TRBD2	TRBV28	many	TRBJ2-1	TGTGCCAGCAGTCCCCGTACTAGCGGGGGGCGGCGGGAGCAGTTCTTC	CASSPRTSGGRREQFF
.	TRBV12-3/TRBV12-4	many	TRBJ1-5	TGTGCCAGCAGTTTAGGCGGACGGGACAATCAGCCCCAGCATTTT	CASSLGGRDNQPQHF
.	TRBV5-1	many	TRBJ2-7	TGCGCCAGCAGCTTAGGAATAGCGGCTTCCTACGAGCAGTACTTC	CASSLGIAASYEQYF
TRBD2	TRBV12-5	many	TRBJ2-1	TGTGCTAGTGGTTTGGTACGCCTAGCGGGGGGACACAATGAGCAGTTCTTC	CASGLVRLAGGHNEQFF
.	TRBV6-1	.	TRBJ1-5	TGTGCCAGCAGTGAGGAGGGTGGTCAGCCCCAGCATTTT	CASSEEGGQPQHF
.	TRBV13	many	TRBJ2-5	TGTGCCAGCAGCTTAGCGTCGGAACAAGAGACCCAGTACTTC	CASSLASEQETQYF
.	TRBV5-1	many	TRBJ2-1	TGCGCCAGCAGCTTGAGTTCCGGGACACAGTACAATGAGCAGTTCTTC	CASSLSSGTQYNEQFF
.	TRBV3-1	many	TRBJ2-1	TGTGCCAGCAGCCAAGAAGGGAGTTCCAATGAGCAGTTCTTC	CASSQEGSSNEQFF
.	TRBV12-3/TRBV12-4	many	TRBJ1-6	TGTGCCAGCAGTTTTGGGTCGGGCTATAATTCACCCCTCCACTTT	CASSFGSGYNSPLHF
.	TRBV12-3/TRBV12-4	many	TRBJ1-2	TGTGCCAGCACCCAACGGGGGAGTCGCGGCTACACCTTC	CASTQRGSRGYTF
.	TRBV7-2	.	TRBJ1-1	TGTGCCAGCAGCTTCGGACAGAGGAGTACTGAAGCTTTCTTT	CASSFGQRSTEAFF
TRBD1	TRBV9	.	TRBJ1-2	TGTGCCAGCAGCGCAGGGGGCGGGGGTGGCTACACCTTC	CASSAGGGGGYTF
.	TRBV2	many	TRBJ1-2	TGTGCCAGCAGCCCGAGACAGGTAGACTTAGGGTATGGCTACACCTTC	CASSPRQVDLGYGYTF
.	TRBV6-9	many	TRBJ2-5	TGTGCCAGCAGTTACTGGTCCAGGGAGACCCAGTACTTC	CASSYWSRETQYF
.	TRBV5-1	few	TRBJ2-7	TGCGCCAGCAGCTTCGGACTTAACTACGAGCAGTACTTC	CASSFGLNYEQYF
.	TRBV27	many	TRBJ1-1	TGTGCCAGCAGTTCCCCGTTTTGGAGGATGAGTGAAGCTTTCTTT	CASSSPFWRMSEAFF
.	TRBV15	few	TRBJ1-2	TGTGCCACCAGCAGAGATATAGACAACAGTGGCTACACCTTC	CATSRDIDNSGYTF
TRBD2	TRBV20-1	.	TRBJ2-1	TGCAGTGCTCCTAGACTCGCCGGGACTAGAAGTTACAATGAGCAGTTCTTC	CSAPRLAGTRSYNEQFF
.	TRBV27	many	TRBJ1-2	TGTGCCAGCAGCCCACCGGGACGCCAGAACTATGGCTACACCTTC	CASSPPGRQNYGYTF